This is a list of T cell receptor beta chains from one sample in a study of blood T cell repertoires in COVID-19. Assay: immunoSEQ multiplex PCR; the TCRdb copy retains only in-frame clones and omits some. The table shows more than 25,000 clones, with approximately 85% occurring only once. The sequenced sample was peripheral blood. Source of these receptors: a woman of 80 years or more with COVID-19, enrolled during active disease. CDR3s include the opening cysteine and the closing phenylalanine or tryptophan.

TRBV4-1,TRBJ1-4,CASSQGTGAEKLFF
TRBV30,TRBJ1-6,CAWRKRGAQNSPLHF
TRBV5-8,TRBJ1-1,CASNEDRGRTEAFF
TRBV5-1,TRBJ2-5,CASSLESRETQYF
TRBV19,TRBJ1-1,CASSYSGVAEAFF
TRBV6-5,TRBJ1-1,CASSRGQSMNTEAFF
TRBV6-1,TRBJ2-2,CASSEQGGTGELFF
TRBV3-1/TRBV3-2,TRBJ1-6,CASSLRTGGYNSPLHF
TRBV27,TRBJ1-5,CASSRGGDNQPQHF
TRBV30,TRBJ2-3,CAWSGALTDTQYF
TRBV19,TRBJ1-1,CASSPQGIKYTEAFF
TRBV19,TRBJ2-7,CASSIEFGQLNPSYEQYF
TRBV5-1,TRBJ1-2,CASSIGQGSDGYTF
TRBV5-1,TRBJ1-1,CASSPGHRNTEAFF
TRBV5-1,TRBJ1-1,CASSTDRGVTEAFF
TRBV6-5,TRBJ1-1,CASSSEGGYTEAFF
TRBV28,TRBJ1-5,CASSSLLPGSNQPQHF
TRBV4-1,TRBJ2-1,CASSLGSGASSYNEQFF
TRBV3-1/TRBV3-2,TRBJ1-1,CASSQGSGNTEAFF
TRBV18,TRBJ1-1,CASSPNPGQMGGNTEAFF
TRBV9,TRBJ2-2,CASSPGGANTGELFF
TRBV19,TRBJ1-1,CASSFRDRGDTEAFF
TRBV19,TRBJ1-1,CASSSLGGATEAFF
TRBV18,TRBJ1-6,CASSQGQDNSPLHF
TRBV10-1,TRBJ2-7,CASSEAVKSSEQYF
TRBV27,TRBJ1-2,CASSTQGLAGYTF
TRBV7-9,TRBJ2-5,CASSLAGLARVQETQYF
TRBV4-2,TRBJ2-5,CASSQGGGETQYF
TRBV5-4,TRBJ1-5,CASSSGTGGGQPQHF
TRBV24-1,TRBJ2-3,CATSDPSPSGVGTDTQYF
TRBV5-1,TRBJ2-6,CASSPPEGSGANVLTF
TRBV19,TRBJ2-1,CASSIGSGQKPYNEQFF
TRBV28,TRBJ1-1,CASSFHGTGAANLIPFF
TRBV6-5,TRBJ2-4,CASSRFAGAGDIQYF
TRBV7-2,TRBJ1-6,CASSLGSQGFSPLHF
TRBV5-6,TRBJ1-1,CASSGGLTEAFF
TRBV5-1,TRBJ2-1,CASSLVNGAVQTNEQFF
TRBV4-1,TRBJ2-3,CASSHRVGTSGGRSTDTQYF
TRBV5-1,TRBJ1-1,CASSLPGVETEAFF
TRBV9,TRBJ1-1,CASSDNTGRVNTEAFF
TRBV3-1/TRBV3-2,TRBJ2-4,CASSQRVGGGQNIQYF
TRBV30,TRBJ1-5,CAWSVQGNQPQHF
TRBV9,TRBJ2-1,CASRRGTNYNEQFF
TRBV5-5,TRBJ2-3,CASSSVAGGLGDTQYF
TRBV27,TRBJ1-1,CASSLFGTGGREAFF
TRBV7-6,TRBJ2-3,CASSLLAGGFTDTQYF
TRBV12-3/TRBV12-4,TRBJ2-1,CASRRGRGEQFF
TRBV5-1,TRBJ2-1,CASSFPRAGGLYNEQFF
TRBV5-5,TRBJ1-1,CASRVRNTEAFF
TRBV25-1,TRBJ2-2,CASSVAGGLSTGELFF
TRBV10-1,TRBJ1-1,CAWEQGLDTEAFF
TRBV30,TRBJ1-2,CAWGNNANYGYTF
TRBV5-1,TRBJ1-1,CASSWTNQNTEAFF
TRBV5-1,TRBJ1-1,CASSWGTGVNTEAFF
TRBV10-3,TRBJ2-2,CAILEQENTGELFF